These 28 T cell receptor beta chains were all obtained from the same sample, sequenced in a study of T cell responses to AZD1222 COVID-19 vaccine. Only in-frame clones appear in the TCRdb table, and some are missing; sequencing was by immunoSEQ multiplex PCR. The data hold 150,000 to 200,000 clones, with 92% observed a single time. The sample in question was peripheral blood, obtained 28 days after the second AZD1222 dose. Every receptor here comes from an adult who received the AZD1222 COVID-19 vaccine.

This clone was recorded only once. The V gene is TRBV20-1, the J gene TRBJ2-1; no reliable D call. V lost 6 bases, J lost 9 bases, and 12 bases lay in between. Germline lookup yields CDR1 DFQATT and CDR2 SNEGSKA (reference sequence). The CDR3 is 11 residues long. The CDR3 protein is CSAPGNSEQFF. The CDR3 DNA reads TGCAGTGCCCCGGGCAATAGTGAGCAGTTCTTC.

The CDR3 loop reads CASSLRLAAFF. The CDR3, as DNA: TGTGCCAGCAGTTTACGGCTAGCAGCTTTCTTT. The chain combines TRBV28 with TRBJ1-1; D gene uncertain. The germline gives CDR1 MDHEN, CDR2 SYDVKM. CDR3 length: 11 residues. Between the trimmed V and J ends, which lost 2 bases and 10 bases, there was a span of 8 bases.

The chain combines TRBV6-5 with TRBJ2-5; 7 nucleotides agree with TRBD1. CDR1 and CDR2 from the germline V gene are MNHEY and SVGAGI. The length of the CDR3 is 15 residues. The V gene end was trimmed by 7 bases and the J gene end by 1 base; junction bases not matched to a gene: 9. The CDR3 nucleotides read TGTGCCAGCAATCAACTAGGGACAGCCCAAGAGACCCAGTACTTC. Its protein is CASNQLGTAQETQYF.

The gene calls are TRBV27 and TRBJ1-2, with D perhaps TRBD1 (5 bases). The V gene's germline CDR1 is MNHEY and CDR2 SMNVEV (reference sequence). V lost 7 bases to trimming and J lost 4 bases, with 13 bases between them. The CDR3 totals 13 residues. CDR3 residues: CASKEAGGYGYTF. CDR3 in DNA: TGTGCCAGCAAGGAGGCTGGGGGCTATGGCTACACCTTC.

This chain links TRBV5-4 with TRBJ2-1; possibly TRBD1 or TRBD2 for D (5 bases each). CDR1 SGHNT and CDR2 YYREEE come from the germline V gene (reference sequence). The V gene lost 4 bases and the J gene lost 1 base, with 12 bases spanning the gap. This CDR3 is 15 amino acids long. Written as DNA, the CDR3 is TGTGCCAGCAGCAACCGGGACCAGTCCTACAATGAGCAGTTCTTC. Its protein product is CASSNRDQSYNEQFF.

The V gene is TRBV7-9, the J gene TRBJ2-7; a weak D match, TRBD1 (7 bases). Trimming removed 1 base from V and 5 bases from J, with 15 bases in between. The CDR3 has 15 residues. Germline CDR1 SEHNR, CDR2 FQNEAQ (reference sequence). The CDR3 reads CASSLVAGGMDEQYF. CDR3 coding DNA: TGTGCCAGCAGCTTAGTGGCAGGGGGGATGGACGAGCAGTACTTC.

This chain uses TRBV7-6 with TRBJ1-2; weak D call: TRBD1 (5 bases). Germline V gene lookup returns CDR1 SGHVS and CDR2 FNYEAQ. CDR3 size: 15 residues. Between the trimmed V and J ends, which lost 1 base and 4 bases, there was a span of 13 bases. The CDR3 DNA sequence: TGTGCCAGCAGCTTAGGGGCGACAGATCGCTATGGCTACACCTTC. Translation gives CASSLGATDRYGYTF.

This chain connects TRBV29-1 to TRBJ1-4; TRBD1 matches 9 bases. The CDR3 consists of 13 residues. Trimming at V came to 7 bases and at J to 8 bases, leaving 8 bases not matched to a gene. CDR1 is SQVTM and CDR2 is ANQGSEA in the germline V gene. Here the CDR3 reads CSGGQGSEEKLFF. CDR3 sequence (DNA): TGCAGCGGCGGACAGGGGTCGGAGGAAAAACTGTTTTTT.

The chain joins TRBV19 to TRBJ2-5; no clear D gene. This CDR3 contains 11 residues. Germline V gene lookup returns CDR1 LNHDA and CDR2 SQIVND (reference sequence). Trimming cost V 3 bases and J 4 bases, with 3 bases left between them. This CDR3 is CASSMAETQYF. The CDR3 DNA is TGTGCCAGTAGTATGGCAGAGACCCAGTACTTC.

This chain links TRBV6-1 with TRBJ1-6; 7 nucleotides match TRBD1. The J segment lost 5 bases and the V segment lost 2 bases, leaving 9 bases of the junction unmatched. CDR3 size: 17 residues. Germline assignment: CDR1 MNHNS and CDR2 SASEGT. CDR3 amino acids: CASSEIPGGHNNSPLHF. CDR3 coding DNA: TGTGCCAGCAGTGAAATTCCAGGGGGGCACAATAATTCACCCCTCCACTTT.

The V call is TRBV4-2, the J call TRBJ1-2, with D maybe TRBD1 (5 bases). The CDR3 totals 16 residues. Germline V gene sequence: CDR1 LGHNA, CDR2 YNFKEQ. V gave up 4 bases and J gave up 4 bases, with 19 bases separating them. The chain's CDR3 is CASSRLDSDVGYGYTF. The CDR3 bases are TGTGCCAGCAGCCGCCTTGACAGTGACGTAGGCTATGGCTACACCTTC.

The chain is built from TRBV11-2 and TRBJ2-7; TRBD1 agrees at 8 bases. Germline CDR1 SGHAT, CDR2 FQNNGV. The CDR3 spans 15 residues. V shed 6 bases, J shed 3 bases, and the junction held 10 bases outside the gene matches. CDR3 DNA sequence: TGTGCCAGCAGTCAAAGGACAGGGAGCGACTACGAGCAGTACTTC. Its translation is CASSQRTGSDYEQYF.

Only a few counts were recorded for this clone. V gene TRBV27 combines with J gene TRBJ2-7; unclear D gene. The V gene's germline CDR1 is MNHEY and CDR2 SMNVEV (reference sequence). The ends were cut back, 2 bases at V and 4 bases at J, with 12 bases in the middle. The CDR3 has 14 residues. The CDR3 is CASSLAGRMYEQYF. The DNA for the CDR3 is TGTGCCAGCAGTTTAGCAGGAAGAATGTACGAGCAGTACTTC.

This chain uses TRBV30 with TRBJ1-1; no firm D call. CDR1 and CDR2 from the germline V gene are GTSNPN and SVGIG (reference sequence). There are 12 residues in the CDR3. Trimming pared 0 bases from V and 11 bases from J, leaving 13 bases between. For the CDR3, the DNA is TGTGCCTGGAGTGTACTGGCGGTGGGGGCTTTCTTT. This sequence encodes CAWSVLAVGAFF.

The DNA of the CDR3 is TGTGCCAGCACCAACGAAGGGGGCCTGGAAGCTTTCTTT. This translates into CASTNEGGLEAFF. The chain combines TRBV13 with TRBJ1-1; 7 bases map to TRBD1. This CDR3 spans 13 amino acids. Per germline, CDR1 PRHDT and CDR2 FYEKMQ (reference sequence). The V and J ends lost 7 bases and 8 bases, in that order; junction bases with no gene match: 10.

To note about this clone: Other nucleotide sequences from this sample produce the same CDR3. The gene calls are TRBV30 and TRBJ1-5; D not resolved. Trimming took 0 bases from V and 1 from J, leaving 4 bases between them. CDR3 length: 13 amino acids. Germline-derived CDR1 and CDR2 are GTSNPN and SVGIG (reference sequence). The CDR3 sequence is CAWSVDSNQPQHF. In DNA, the CDR3 is TGTGCCTGGAGTGTGGACAGCAATCAGCCCCAGCATTTT.

This rearrangement joins TRBV23-1 to TRBJ1-4, with TRBD1 matching 10 bases. TRBV23-1 is noted as an ORF with a role that remains uncertain. This CDR3 has 12 residues. The CDR3 loop is CENGQGDEKLFF. DNA for the CDR3: TGCGAGAACGGACAGGGGGATGAAAAACTGTTTTTT.

This chain links TRBV20-1 with TRBJ2-7, with 9 bases lining up with TRBD1. Germline CDR1 DFQATT, CDR2 SNEGSKA (reference sequence). Unmatched junction bases numbered 9, after V lost 3 bases and J lost 3 bases. This CDR3 comprises 15 residues. The CDR3 DNA reads as TGCAGTGCTAGTACCGGGACAGGGAATGGCTACGAGCAGTACTTC. It specifies CSASTGTGNGYEQYF.

The chain couples TRBV19 to TRBJ1-2; 8 nucleotides line up with TRBD1. Germline CDR1 reads LNHDA; CDR2 reads SQIVND (reference sequence). V was clipped by 7 bases and J by 4 bases; unmatched bases: 8. This CDR3 contains 14 residues. In DNA form, the CDR3 reads TGTGCCAGTATTGGGACAGGATTCCCCTATGGCTACACCTTC. Translation: CASIGTGFPYGYTF.

The rearrangement links TRBV4-1 to TRBJ1-1; the D gene is possibly TRBD1 (6 bases). V was clipped by 0 bases and J by 8 bases, with 13 bases between them. The CDR3 loop spans 14 amino acids. Germline-derived CDR1 and CDR2 are MGHRA and YSYEKL. CDR3 in amino acids: CASSQDRQGGEAFF. The CDR3 coding sequence is TGCGCCAGCAGCCAAGATCGTCAAGGGGGGGAAGCTTTCTTT.

The rearrangement uses TRBV18 and TRBJ1-3, with 11 nucleotides matching TRBD1. Germline lookup yields CDR1 KGHSH and CDR2 LQKENI. After removal of 5 bases from V and 2 bases from J, the junction contained 2 bases not matched to a gene. The CDR3 has 15 amino acids. The CDR3 here is CASSGQGAAGNTIYF. CDR3 nucleotide sequence: TGTGCCAGCTCAGGACAGGGGGCGGCTGGAAACACCATATATTTT.

The rearrangement uses TRBV10-3 and TRBJ1-5; D is possibly TRBD1 (6 bases). This CDR3 has 17 residues. The germline gives CDR1 ENHRY, CDR2 SYGVKD. V dropped 5 bases and J dropped 3 bases, with 20 bases sitting between them. CDR3 loop: CAISRGDGRWNNQPQHF. CDR3 sequence (DNA): TGTGCCATCAGTAGGGGGGACGGTCGCTGGAACAATCAGCCCCAGCATTTT.

This sequence joins TRBV6-5 and TRBJ1-5; no clear D gene. Germline values: CDR1 MNHEY, CDR2 SVGAGI. V was cut by 0 bases and J by 4 bases, with 4 bases left in between. The CDR3 extends over 13 amino acids. The CDR3 protein is CASSYSSNQPQHF. CDR3 DNA sequence: TGTGCCAGCAGTTACTCTAGTAATCAGCCCCAGCATTTT.

This clone was detected only once. The J gene is TRBJ2-1, the V gene TRBV11-3; TRBD2 matches at 8 bases. The CDR3 has 17 amino acids. The J segment lost 0 bases and the V segment lost 1 base, leaving 5 bases of the junction unmatched. From germline, CDR1 is SGHNT and CDR2 YENEEA. This CDR3 is CASSLGVAGSSYNEQFF. As DNA, the CDR3 is TGTGCCAGCAGCTTAGGGGTAGCGGGGAGCTCCTACAATGAGCAGTTCTTC.

Only one count was recorded for this clone. The chain has TRBV19 and TRBJ1-3; D not certain. The germline CDR1 and CDR2 sequences are LNHDA and SQIVND (reference sequence). V lost 5 bases to trimming and J lost 0 bases, with 8 bases between them. CDR3 length: 14 amino acids. The CDR3 DNA follows: TGTGCCAGTAGTCCCCGCCACTCTGGAAACACCATATATTTT. It translates to CASSPRHSGNTIYF.

This clone was seen just once. The rearrangement links TRBV19 to TRBJ1-2; D ambiguous. Between the trimmed V and J ends, which lost 7 bases and 5 bases, there was a span of 20 bases. Germline-derived CDR1 and CDR2 are LNHDA and SQIVND (reference sequence). CDR3 length: 15 residues. Here the CDR3 reads CASKVEPSLIYGYTF. The CDR3 nucleotides read TGTGCCAGTAAGGTGGAGCCCTCACTGATTTATGGCTACACCTTC. Combining the CDR3 with reference TRBV19 and TRBJ1-2 gives the whole variable domain DGGITQSPKYLFRKEGQNVTLSCEQNLNHDAMYWYRQDPGQGLRLIYYSQIVNDFQKGDIAEGYSVSREKKESFPLTVTSAQKNPTAFYLCASKVEPSLIYGYTFGSGTRLTVV.

The chain recombines TRBV5-5 with TRBJ1-2, with D possibly being TRBD1 (5 bases). Trimming removed 3 bases from V and 4 bases from J, with 13 bases in between. The CDR3 has 14 residues. In germline, CDR1 is SGHKS, CDR2 YYEKEE (reference sequence). In nucleotides, the CDR3 is TGTGCCAGCAGCTCCGGGACGGCTCTCTATGGCTACACCTTC. Translation gives CASSSGTALYGYTF.

This chain joins TRBV7-6 and TRBJ2-2; D is perhaps TRBD1 or TRBD2 (5 bases each). This CDR3 is built from 15 residues. Germline values: CDR1 SGHVS, CDR2 FNYEAQ. V was pared by 5 bases and J by 2 bases, with 12 bases between. As DNA, the CDR3 is TGTGCCAGCAGCCCGAGGGGTCCAAACACCGGGGAGCTGTTTTTT. Translated, it gives CASSPRGPNTGELFF.